This entry concerns a single T cell receptor beta chain. This specimen includes other DNA sequences encoding the same CDR3. This sample was included in a study of blood T cell repertoires in COVID-19. Study-wide context: The cDNA or gDNA used as material had been derived from T cells, B-cell-depleted T cells, or PBMCs.

Original analysis: Reference gene primer amplification in the assay estimated nucleated cell counts. Assay used: immunoSEQ multiplex PCR; TCRdb lists only in-frame clones, some missing. The DNA was the basis for D and trimming; V, J and clone size are from that table. The sample yields 250,000 to 350,000 clones, around 86% seen once. Participants came from under 30 US areas, aged about 18 to 89 years. The J segment lost 5 bases and the V segment lost 4 bases, leaving 2 bases of the junction unmatched. There are 14 residues in the CDR3. Germline V gene sequence: CDR1 MDHEN, CDR2 SYDVKM. Material for sequencing was PBMCs or T cells enriched from blood (not recorded which). The genes are TRBV28 and TRBJ1-6, with 7 bases fitting TRBD1. The receptor's source is a woman aged 18-29 years who had recovered from COVID-19. The DNA of the CDR3 is TGTGCCAGCAGTTCCGGACAGGATAATTCACCCCTCCACTTT. Translated: CASSSGQDNSPLHF.